This T cell receptor (beta chain) was identified in a study of blood T cell repertoires in COVID-19 (dated by TCRdb to the early 2020s). Regarding the research as a whole: For ImmuneRACE Cohort 3, a participant was defined as recovered based on two consecutive negative NP/OP PCR tests, clearance by a healthcare professional, or resolution of symptoms. The collaborator samples originated in the United States, Italy and Spain and spanned the acute and convalescent phases of COVID-19. The repertoires were made available in a free public database intended to serve as a resource for research on the immune response to SARS-CoV-2. Subjects who had been exposed to COVID-19, were actively infected with it, or had recovered from it provided the deeply sampled blood TCRbeta repertoires that made up the dataset. The sample metadata nearly always contained a de-identified subject ID, COVID-19 status, age in years and sex. The prospective study material was composed of cDNA or gDNA derived from T cells, B-cell-depleted T cells, or PBMCs. HLA class I and class II types, where available, came from metadata supplied by the sample provider rather than from assay-based typing. The samples were drawn from the first 160 participants of the ongoing ImmuneRACE study and from about 1,200 subjects provided by 6 global collaborators.

Comment on this clone: No cognate antigen has been identified for it. Base qualities are missing; no much larger clone stands one base away.

TCRbeta CDR3 regions were amplified from genomic DNA by means of the immunoSEQ Assay, a bias-controlled multiplex PCR. For the original study's pipeline: Within the assay, amplification of reference gene primers was used to estimate how many nucleated cells each sample contained. Sequence reads were collapsed and filtered to measure the absolute abundance of every unique TCRbeta CDR3 rearrangement. For each sample, productive Simpson clonality was calculated as the square root of Simpson's diversity index across productive rearrangements. Sourced from immuneACCESS, this table was stored by TCRdb with only in-frame sequences that have V and J called. A share of the clones is absent; for the studies checked, an unresolved V gene accounts for under half, and the remainder has no known explanation. V, J and clone size were drawn from that table, and D and trimming were deduced from the DNA. The sample has roughly 200,000 clones on record, 85% to 90% of them singletons. The ten largest account for roughly 3.2% of the sample.

The CDR3 sequence holds 17 residues, the cysteine and phenylalanine included. Only CDR3 DNA remains: 51 bases, in frame from the first base. Based on the germline V gene (reference sequence), the CDR1 and CDR2 sequences are SGHNT and YYREEE. Germline trimming: 0 bases from V, 3 bases from J; junction bases outside gene matches: 10. In the prospective study, participants were about 18 to 95 years old, resided in 24 geographic areas of the United States, and were enrolled through a virtual design. Cohort assignment in the prospective study relied on participant-reported clinical history from a screening survey and a study questionnaire. Each participant in the prospective study had whole blood, serum and a nasopharyngeal or oropharyngeal swab collected by mobile phlebotomists. Participants in the prospective study had the option to provide additional blood draws and questionnaires over a 2-month period. Before DNA extraction, blood samples from the prospective study were shipped at room temperature or frozen.

Summary of the overall study and its limitations: The quantity of clinical and demographic metadata differed by source and by participant and was supplied without curation.

Rearrangement joined TRBV5-4 to TRBJ1-1; 8 central bases correspond to TRBD1. The receptor's source is a woman in her 50s in a cohort exposed to, infected with or recovered from COVID-19 (not recorded which). Sample: PBMCs or T cells enriched from blood (not recorded which). Here the CDR3 is given as CASSLGSGGRSDTEAFF. The bases read TGTGCCAGCAGCTTGGGATCAGGGGGCCGTTCGGACACTGAAGCTTTCTTT. Where the CDR3 stops, the reference TRBV5-4 and TRBJ1-1 genes take over; the full variable domain is ETGVTQSPTHLIKTRGQQVTLRCSSQSGHNTVSWYQQALGQGPQFIFQYYREEENGRGNFPPRFSGLQFPNYSSELNVNALELDDSALYLCASSLGSGGRSDTEAFFGQGTRLTVV.